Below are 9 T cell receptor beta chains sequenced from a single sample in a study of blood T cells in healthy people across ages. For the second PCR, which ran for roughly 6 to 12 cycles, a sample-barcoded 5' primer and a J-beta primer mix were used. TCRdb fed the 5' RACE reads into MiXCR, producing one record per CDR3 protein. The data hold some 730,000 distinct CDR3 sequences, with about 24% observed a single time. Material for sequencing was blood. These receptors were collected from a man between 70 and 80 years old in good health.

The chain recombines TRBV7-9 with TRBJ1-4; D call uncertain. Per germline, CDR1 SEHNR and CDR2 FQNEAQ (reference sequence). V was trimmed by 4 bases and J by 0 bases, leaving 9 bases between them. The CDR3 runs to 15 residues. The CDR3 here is CASSSWSTTNEKLFF. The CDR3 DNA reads TGTGCCAGCAGCTCCTGGTCCACAACTAATGAAAAACTGTTTTTT.

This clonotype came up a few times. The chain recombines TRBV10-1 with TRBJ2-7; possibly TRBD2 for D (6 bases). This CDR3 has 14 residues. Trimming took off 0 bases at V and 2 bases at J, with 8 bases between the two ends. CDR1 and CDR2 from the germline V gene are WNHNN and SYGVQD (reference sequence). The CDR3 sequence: CASSESGGPYEQYF. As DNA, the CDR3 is TGCGCCAGCAGTGAGTCGGGGGGACCCTACGAGCAGTACTTC.

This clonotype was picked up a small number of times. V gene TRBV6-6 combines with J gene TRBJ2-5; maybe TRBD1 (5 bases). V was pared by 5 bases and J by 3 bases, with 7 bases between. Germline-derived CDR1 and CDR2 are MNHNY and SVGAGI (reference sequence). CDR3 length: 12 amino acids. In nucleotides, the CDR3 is TGTGCCAGCAGTGACAGAAAAGAGACCCAGTACTTC. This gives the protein CASSDRKETQYF.

The DNA of the CDR3 is TGTGCCAGCAGACCCGTAGCGGGGCAAAACATTCAGTACTTC. It is translated as CASRPVAGQNIQYF. The chain recombines TRBV6-2 or TRBV6-3 with TRBJ2-4; 8 nucleotides align to TRBD2. This CDR3 region has 14 residues. Trimming removed 6 bases from V and 5 bases from J; junction bases left unmatched: 6. CDR1 and CDR2 (germline): MNHEY, SVGEGT.

The CDR3 loop reads CASSQGQGLAAFF. As DNA, the CDR3 is TGCGCCAGCAGCCAGGGACAGGGACTTGCAGCTTTCTTT. The chain has TRBV4-1 and TRBJ1-1; 9 bases are a match to TRBD1. Germline values: CDR1 MGHRA, CDR2 YSYEKL. This CDR3 comprises 13 residues. V gave up 3 bases and J gave up 10 bases; unmatched junction bases: 6.

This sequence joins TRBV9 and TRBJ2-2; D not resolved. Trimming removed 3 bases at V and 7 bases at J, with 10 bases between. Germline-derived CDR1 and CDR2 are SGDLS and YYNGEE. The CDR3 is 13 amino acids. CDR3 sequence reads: CASSAQPRGELFF. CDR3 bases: TGTGCCAGCAGCGCCCAGCCGCGCGGGGAGCTGTTTTTT.

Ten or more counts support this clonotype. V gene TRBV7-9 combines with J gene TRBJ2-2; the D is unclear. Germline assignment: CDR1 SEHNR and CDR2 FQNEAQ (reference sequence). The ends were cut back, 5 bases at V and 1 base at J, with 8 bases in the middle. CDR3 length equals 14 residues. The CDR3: CASSITRNTGELFF. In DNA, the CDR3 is TGTGCCAGCAGCATTACACGGAACACCGGGGAGCTGTTTTTT.

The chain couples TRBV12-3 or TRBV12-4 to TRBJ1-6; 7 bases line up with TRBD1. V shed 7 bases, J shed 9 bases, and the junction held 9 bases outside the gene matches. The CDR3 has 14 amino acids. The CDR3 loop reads CASKMTGLASPLHF. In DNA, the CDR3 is TGTGCCAGCAAAATGACAGGGCTCGCTTCACCCCTCCACTTT.

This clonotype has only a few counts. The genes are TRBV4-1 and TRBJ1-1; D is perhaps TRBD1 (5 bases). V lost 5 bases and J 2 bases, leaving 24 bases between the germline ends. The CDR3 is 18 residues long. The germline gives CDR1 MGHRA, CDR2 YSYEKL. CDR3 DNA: TGCGCCAGCAGCAAAGGGGTTATTAAGGCTCCTTTAAACACTGAAGCTTTCTTT. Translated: CASSKGVIKAPLNTEAFF.